A selection of T cell receptor beta chains follows, all from one sample in a study of T cells expressing NK-cell markers. TCRdb reanalyzed the 5' RACE reads and collapses them to one entry per CDR3 protein, without DNA. This table holds hundreds of thousands of distinct CDR3 sequences. Sequencing used blood T cells: a sorted CD56 or NKG2C T cell subset, CD4+ or CD8+ T cells, or bulk PBMC T cells (not recorded which). All receptors derive from a woman between 18 and 70 years old in good health. The CDR3 runs from the conserved cysteine through the conserved F or W.

>TRBV5-1|TRBJ2-1
CASSLVSHEQFF
>TRBV9|TRBJ2-2
CASSTRVGTGELFF
>TRBV4-1|TRBJ1-5
CASSQGHGGPQPQHF
>TRBV7-8|TRBJ1-5
CASSLGGGGYQPQHF
>TRBV4-3|TRBJ1-6
CASSHGDRETSPLHF
>TRBV5-4|TRBJ2-3
CASSGPEGAAYTDTQYF
>TRBV9|TRBJ1-1
CASSVQGTEAFF
>TRBV20-1|TRBJ2-3
CSARDGQLSRAPDTQYF
>TRBV18|TRBJ1-4
CASSFSDGDEKLFF
>TRBV6-1|TRBJ1-6
CASSAVDRGGGSPLHF
>TRBV4-1|TRBJ2-7
CASSLRSQTGYEQYF
>TRBV2|TRBJ2-3
CASSEWLAVNTDTQYF
>TRBV11-2|TRBJ2-5
CASSFGGAGKTQYF
>TRBV7-3|TRBJ2-2
CASSFGTSVAGELFF
>TRBV3-1|TRBJ2-5
CASSRGVWETQYF
>TRBV4-1|TRBJ2-1
CASSQIDMGFLDNEQFF
>TRBV5-6|TRBJ1-2
CASSLPDRPYGYTF
>TRBV6-2/TRBV6-3|TRBJ2-1
CASSQHSSSYNEQFF
>TRBV5-6|TRBJ1-1
CASSLIRRANTEAFF
>TRBV18|TRBJ2-1
CASSPIGQGTEQFF
>TRBV7-6|TRBJ2-3
CASSHRLAGDGDTQYF
>TRBV9|TRBJ1-2
CASSLRGGYTF
>TRBV19|TRBJ1-3
CASKLAKSSGNTIYF
>TRBV15|TRBJ2-3
CATTLGGSSDTQYF
>TRBV19|TRBJ2-1
CASSGVSYNEQFF
>TRBV6-1|TRBJ1-3
CASSAERLGGNTIYF
>TRBV20-1|TRBJ2-5
CSARPSGGGQETQYF
>TRBV6-1|TRBJ1-6
CASSGQLAANSPLHF
>TRBV15|TRBJ2-2
CATSGWTVNTGELFF
>TRBV20-1|TRBJ2-5
CSATGGLGETQYF
>TRBV5-1|TRBJ2-5
CASSIQSQETQYF
>TRBV7-9|TRBJ2-1
CASSLGRVEQFF
>TRBV7-8|TRBJ1-5
CASSLEWQASNQPQHF
>TRBV14|TRBJ1-4
CASSPGTGVFREKLFF
>TRBV5-1|TRBJ1-1
CASSFQGKNTEAFF
>TRBV12-3/TRBV12-4|TRBJ2-1
CASSLTGFLSSYNEQFF
>TRBV6-2/TRBV6-3|TRBJ2-4
CASSLESPKNIQYF
>TRBV7-2|TRBJ2-1
CASSSRGRGSYNEQFF
>TRBV25-1|TRBJ1-2
CASSARGPNYGYTF
>TRBV20-1|TRBJ1-5
CSARGGTGLSGQPQHF
>TRBV20-1|TRBJ2-1
CRPSGVNEQFF
>TRBV7-2|TRBJ2-1
CASSFRLAGGGNEQFF
>TRBV5-1|TRBJ2-7
CASSSYTYEQYF
>TRBV11-2|TRBJ2-1
CASSRTSGYSYNEQFF
>TRBV5-8|TRBJ2-1
CASSLGRRVRNEQFF
>TRBV20-1|TRBJ1-5
CSAGQAGQPQHF